Reported below is one TCR beta chain. Its antigen is unknown. These data come from a study of shared clonotypes between healthy human individuals. For genomic DNA, unsorted samples relied on about 90 million PBMCs. Germline V gene data show CDR1 as MNHEY and CDR2 as SMNVEV (reference sequence). The CDR3 has 13 residues. The V gene lost 3 bases and the J gene lost 5 bases, with 10 bases spanning the gap. Whole-study results and caveats: Blood alone was sampled, and tissue repertoires likely differ.

Clones were sequenced by immunoSEQ multiplex PCR, and TCRdb holds only the in-frame ones, with some missing. The data hold over 400,000 clones, with 70% to 80% observed a single time. The source of this sequence is a woman aged 35 to 49 in good health. Some clones in this sample may be carry-over from other donors' samples. The rearrangement uses TRBV27 and TRBJ1-1; weak D call: TRBD1 (5 bases). Sequenced material: PBMCs. CDR3 region: CASSFWGETEAFF. The CDR3 DNA follows: TGTGCCAGCAGTTTTTGGGGGGAAACTGAAGCTTTCTTT.